This T cell receptor (beta chain) stems from a study of chemoradiotherapy in HPV16-positive cancers. As for the study in general: Candidate HPV-specific T-cell clones and common TCR motifs came from functional assays in two HPV16-positive patients.

Sequenced by immunoSEQ multiplex PCR; TCRdb stores in-frame clones only, minus some. The sample holds some 5,000 clones; roughly three quarters are singletons and the top ten take more than 6%. Repertoires were sampled repeatedly during chemoradiotherapy. Notes on the study in general: Candidate HPV-specific clones and E7-related TCR motifs grew in tumor during treatment. HPV-specific T cells were functionally defined from only a couple of HPV16-positive patients.

Trimming shortened V by 1 base and J by 3 bases, and 10 bases separated the two germline ends. The length of the CDR3 is 16 residues. Germline values: CDR1 SEHNR, CDR2 FQNEAQ (reference sequence). This clone is a singleton in its sample. Its antigen is still unknown. The source is a human donor with HPV-associated anogenital cancer. The chain combines TRBV7-9 with TRBJ2-6, with D tentatively TRBD2 (6 bases). The material sequenced was tumor tissue, taken from a patient who underwent chemoradiotherapy. CDR3 in DNA: TGTGCCAGCAGCTTAGTCGGAGGGAGTGGGGCCAACGTCCTGACTTTC. Translation: CASSLVGGSGANVLTF.